This TCR beta chain was sequenced during a study of blood T cells in healthy people across ages. In this sample, this clonotype turned up a few times. CDR3 size: 14 residues. Germline V gene data show CDR1 as SGHAT and CDR2 as FQNNGV. V lost 5 bases to trimming and J lost 7 bases, with 18 bases between them. PCR was performed a second time for about 6 to 11 cycles using a sample-barcoded 5' primer and a J-beta primer mix. MiXCR, run by TCRdb on the 5' RACE reads, gives a single entry per CDR3 protein. The table has roughly 1.5 million distinct CDR3 sequences, around 40% seen once; the top ten hold about 3.8%.

J is TRBJ2-7 and V is TRBV11-2; the D call may be TRBD1 or TRBD2 (5 bases each). Sequencing input: blood. This receptor was identified in a woman younger than 30 in good health. The DNA of the CDR3 is TGTGCCAGCAGCCCGCTGGGGGACCTTCCAGAGCAGTACTTC. This codes for CASSPLGDLPEQYF. Full variable domain (remainder filled in from reference TRBV11-2 and TRBJ2-7): EAGVAQSPRYKIIEKRQSVAFWCNPISGHATLYWYQQILGQGPKLLIQFQNNGVVDDSQLPKDRFSAERLKGVDSTLKIQPAKLEDSAVYLCASSPLGDLPEQYFGPGTRLTVT.